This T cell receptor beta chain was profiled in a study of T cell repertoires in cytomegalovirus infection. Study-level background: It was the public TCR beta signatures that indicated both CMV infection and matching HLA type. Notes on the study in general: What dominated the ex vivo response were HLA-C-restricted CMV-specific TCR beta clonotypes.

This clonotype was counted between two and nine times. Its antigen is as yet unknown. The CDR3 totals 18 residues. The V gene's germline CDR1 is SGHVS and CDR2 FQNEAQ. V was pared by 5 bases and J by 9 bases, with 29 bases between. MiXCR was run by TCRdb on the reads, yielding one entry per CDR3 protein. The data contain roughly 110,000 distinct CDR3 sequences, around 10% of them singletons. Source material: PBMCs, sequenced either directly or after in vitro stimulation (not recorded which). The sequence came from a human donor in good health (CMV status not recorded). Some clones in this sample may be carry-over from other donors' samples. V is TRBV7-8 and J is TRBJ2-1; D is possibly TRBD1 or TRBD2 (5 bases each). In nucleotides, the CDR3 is TGTGCCAGCAGCCAAGCAAAGGGGTGGGAACGACCGAGGGGTGAGCAGTTCTTC. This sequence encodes CASSQAKGWERPRGEQFF.